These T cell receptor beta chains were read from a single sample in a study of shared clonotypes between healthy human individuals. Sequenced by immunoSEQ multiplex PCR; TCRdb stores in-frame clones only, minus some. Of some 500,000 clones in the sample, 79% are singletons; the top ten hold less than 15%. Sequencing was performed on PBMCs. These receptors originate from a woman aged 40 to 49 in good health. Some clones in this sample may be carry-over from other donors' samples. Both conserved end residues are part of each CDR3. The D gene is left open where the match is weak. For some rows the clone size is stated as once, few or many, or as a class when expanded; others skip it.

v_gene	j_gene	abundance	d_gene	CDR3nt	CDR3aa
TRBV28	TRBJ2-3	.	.	TGTGCCAGCAGTTTATTGTATATTTCGGGGGCTATCCATAGCACAGATACGCAGTATTTT	CASSLLYISGAIHSTDTQYF
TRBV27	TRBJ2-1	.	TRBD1	TGTGCCAGCACCCTAAGGGGGACAGGGGGCTACAATGAGCAGTTCTTC	CASTLRGTGGYNEQFF
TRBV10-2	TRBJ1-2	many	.	TGCGCCAGCAGTGACTCACGATTCTCTCGGGCTGGCTACACCTTC	CASSDSRFSRAGYTF
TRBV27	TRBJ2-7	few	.	TGTGCCAGCAGGGGACACAGCTCCTACGAGCAGTACTTC	CASRGHSSYEQYF
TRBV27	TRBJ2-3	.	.	TGTGCCAGCAGCTTTAGATACACAGATACGCAGTATTTT	CASSFRYTDTQYF
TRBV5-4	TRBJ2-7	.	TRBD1	TGTGCCAGCAGCTTATCGACAGGGACAGAGTACGAGCAGTACTTC	CASSLSTGTEYEQYF
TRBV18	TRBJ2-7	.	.	TGTGCCAGCTCACCAGGGGGAGAGGAGCAGTACTTC	CASSPGGEEQYF
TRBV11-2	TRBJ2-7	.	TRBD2	TGTGCCAGCAGCGACCCTAGCGGGAGCTACGAGCAGTACTTC	CASSDPSGSYEQYF
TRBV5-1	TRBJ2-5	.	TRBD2	TGCGCCAGCAGCTTCACTAGCGGATATCAAGAGACCCAGTACTTC	CASSFTSGYQETQYF
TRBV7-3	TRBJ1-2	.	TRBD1	TGTGCCAGCGGAACCGGGACAGGGGGTAGCGACTATGGCTACACCTTC	CASGTGTGGSDYGYTF
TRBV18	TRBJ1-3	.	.	TGTGCCAGCTCACCAGTCCCGCCTCTGAGCTCTGGAAACACCATATATTTT	CASSPVPPLSSGNTIYF
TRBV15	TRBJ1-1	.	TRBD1	TGTGCCACCAGCTTGTGGGACAGAAACACTGAAGCTTTCTTT	CATSLWDRNTEAFF
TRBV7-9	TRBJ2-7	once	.	TGTGCCAGCAGCTTATTGAGCGGACCCTCCTACGAGCAGTACTTC	CASSLLSGPSYEQYF
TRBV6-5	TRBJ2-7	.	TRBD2	TGTGCCACCCGTCTGGGACTAGCGGGAGGTGGGCAGTACTTC	CATRLGLAGGGQYF
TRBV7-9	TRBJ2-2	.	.	TGTGCCAGCAGCTTATTCAGACTGTCCCCCGGGGAGCTGTTTTTT	CASSLFRLSPGELFF
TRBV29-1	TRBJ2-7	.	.	TGCAGCGTTGCCGGGACTCCCTCCTACGAGCAGTACTTC	CSVAGTPSYEQYF
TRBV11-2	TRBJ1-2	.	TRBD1	TGTGCCAGCAGCTTAGATTGGACAGGGCGCGAAAGCTACACCTTC	CASSLDWTGRESYTF
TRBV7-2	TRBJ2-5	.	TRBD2	TGTGCCAGCAGCAAAAGGACTAGCGGGACGGAGACCCAGTACTTC	CASSKRTSGTETQYF
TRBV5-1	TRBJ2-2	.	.	TGCGCCAGCAGGCCCCCGGATATGGACACCGGGGAGCTGTTTTTT	CASRPPDMDTGELFF
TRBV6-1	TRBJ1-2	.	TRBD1	TGTGCCAGCAGTGAACAGACAGGGGCCGGTGGCTACACCTTC	CASSEQTGAGGYTF
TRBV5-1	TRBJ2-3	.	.	TGCGCCAGCAGCTTGGACCCTACGAGGGGAAGCACAGATACGCAGTATTTT	CASSLDPTRGSTDTQYF
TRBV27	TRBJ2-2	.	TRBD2	TGTGCCAGCATCCTCGTTCTAGCGGGAGTTTATAACACCGGGGAGCTGTTTTTT	CASILVLAGVYNTGELFF
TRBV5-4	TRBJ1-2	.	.	TGTGCCAGCAGCCCGGGCCGGGACCACCCCGGCAATGGCTACACCTTC	CASSPGRDHPGNGYTF
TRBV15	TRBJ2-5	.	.	TGTGCCACCAGCAGCCGAGGACTTATTCAAGAGACCCAGTACTTC	CATSSRGLIQETQYF
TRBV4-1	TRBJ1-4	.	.	TGCGCCAGCAGCCTCAGGGTTGGTGAAAAACTGTTTTTT	CASSLRVGEKLFF